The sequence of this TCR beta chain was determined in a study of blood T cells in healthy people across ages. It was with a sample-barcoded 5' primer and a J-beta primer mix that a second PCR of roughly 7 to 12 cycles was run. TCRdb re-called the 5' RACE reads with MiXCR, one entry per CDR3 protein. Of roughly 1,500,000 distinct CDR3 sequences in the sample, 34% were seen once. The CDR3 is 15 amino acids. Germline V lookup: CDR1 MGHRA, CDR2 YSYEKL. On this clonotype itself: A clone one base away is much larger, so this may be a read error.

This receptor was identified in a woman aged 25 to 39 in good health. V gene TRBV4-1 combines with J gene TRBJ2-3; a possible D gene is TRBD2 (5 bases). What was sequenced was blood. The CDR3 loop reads CASGQEVGGTDTQYF. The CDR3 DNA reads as TGCGCCAGCGGCCAAGAAGTTGGAGGTACAGATACGCAGTATTTT.